This T cell receptor beta chain emerged from a study of OX40 agonist ivuxolimab in advanced cancers. For the study at large: In this trial design, patients received ivuxolimab intravenously at 0.01 to 10 mg/kg every 2 weeks. Those enrolled were roughly 80% male, with a mean age of about 60 years and ages from roughly 20 to 85.

Sequenced by immunoSEQ multiplex PCR; TCRdb stores in-frame clones only, minus some. The sample has approximately 64,000 clones, approximately 80% seen once. The CDR3 contains 13 residues. Trimming removed 3 bases from V and 7 bases from J, with 8 bases in between. Per the germline V gene, CDR1 is SGDLS and CDR2 is YYNGEE. The chain links TRBV9 to TRBJ1-6, with unresolved D. Here the sequenced sample was CD4+ or CD8+ T cells sorted from blood, taken in a trial of the OX40 agonist ivuxolimab. The sequence was collected from an adult with an advanced solid tumor such as melanoma, head and neck, liver or kidney cancer. The CDR3 here is CASSEYGNSPLHF. CDR3 DNA: TGTGCCAGCAGCGAATACGGCAATTCACCCCTCCACTTT.